The next 2 T cell receptor beta chains were all read from a single sample in a study of control samples from healthy donors and cancer patients. The method was immunoSEQ multiplex PCR; TCRdb's version includes in-frame clones alone and lacks a portion of them. Of approximately 220,000 clones listed, roughly 94% are singletons. Sequenced input: blood. Receptors originate from a man in his fifties or sixties in good health.

The chain combines TRBV11-3 with TRBJ2-1, with D perhaps TRBD2 (5 bases). The germline gives CDR1 SGHNT, CDR2 YENEEA. The V end lost 4 bases, the J end lost 3 bases, and 10 bases lay between the germline ends. This CDR3 is built from 14 residues. Here the CDR3 DNA reads TGTGCCAGCAGCTACTCCGGACTCTACAATGAGCAGTTCTTC. Translation: CASSYSGLYNEQFF.

This rearrangement joins TRBV5-1 to TRBJ1-4, with 7 bases fitting TRBD1. Trimming removed 1 base from V and 4 bases from J; junction bases left unmatched: 4. The CDR3 has 15 amino acids. Germline V gene data show CDR1 as SGHRS and CDR2 as YFSETQ. The CDR3 region has the DNA TGCGCCAGCAGCTTGTGGGGACAGTATAATGAAAAACTGTTTTTT. It translates to CASSLWGQYNEKLFF.